This is a list of T cell receptor beta chains from one sample in a study of T-cell reconstitution after alpha-beta-depleted transplantation in children. TCRdb re-called the PCR reads with MiXCR, one entry per CDR3 protein. The data show 580,000 or so distinct CDR3 sequences, with roughly 24% seen just once and 13% to 15% held by the top ten. The sequencing used PBMCs, mostly from graft donor cells, collected 360 days after TCRalphabeta/CD19-depleted stem cell transplant. Receptor source: a boy under two years old who had a stem cell transplant for acute myeloid leukemia, so the T cells may come from the graft donor. Both conserved end residues are part of each CDR3. Each record gives: J gene, V gene, clone size, D gene, CDR3 DNA, CDR3 protein. The D gene is left open where the match is weak. The listing skips clone size in some rows; elsewhere it reads once, few, many or a size class.

TRBJ2-3 | TRBV20-1 | many | - | TGCAGTGCTCTCCTTCAGGCAGATACGCAGTATTTT | CSALLQADTQYF
TRBJ2-7 | TRBV21-1 | many | - | TGTGCCAGCAGCAAAGACACCCGGGACAGGGAGGACGAGCAGTACTTC | CASSKDTRDREDEQYF
TRBJ2-7 | TRBV20-1 | few | - | TGCAGTGCCACCCCCCCTGTGGCAGGAAAAGGGTTCTACGAGCAGTACTTC | CSATPPVAGKGFYEQYF
TRBJ1-2 | TRBV12-3/TRBV12-4 | - | - | TGTGCCAGCAGTACGGGGACGAGCTATGGCTACACCTTC | CASSTGTSYGYTF
TRBJ2-3 | TRBV4-3 | few | - | TGCGCCAGCAGCCAAGAGGGTGTGGCGGCCGATACGCAGTATTTT | CASSQEGVAADTQYF
TRBJ2-1 | TRBV11-2 | - | - | TGTGCCAGCTATGGGCCGGGAATCAATGAGCAGTTCTTC | CASYGPGINEQFF
TRBJ1-4 | TRBV20-1 | few | - | TGCAGTGTCCCGGGAGCAAAACTGTTTTTT | CSVPGAKLFF
TRBJ1-1 | TRBV18 | few | - | TGTGCCAGCTCACCTACAGGATACACTGAAGCTTTCTTT | CASSPTGYTEAFF
TRBJ2-3 | TRBV12-3/TRBV12-4 | few | - | TGTGCCAGCCGGCAGGGACTCGGATATACGCAGTATTTT | CASRQGLGYTQYF
TRBJ1-2 | TRBV5-6 | - | - | TGTGCCAGCAGCCCTGACACGAACGGCTATGGCTACACCTTC | CASSPDTNGYGYTF
TRBJ2-1 | TRBV6-1 | - | - | TGTGCCAGCAGTCCGATCGGGAGCGACGGGGTATACAATGAGCAGTTCTTC | CASSPIGSDGVYNEQFF
TRBJ2-3 | TRBV13 | many | TRBD1 | TGTGCCAGCAGCTCACCTGACAGGGAAAACACAGATACGCAGTATTTT | CASSSPDRENTDTQYF
TRBJ2-7 | TRBV20-1 | - | - | TGCAGTGCTAGAGTTGCCGGGCTCACCTACGAGCAGTACTTC | CSARVAGLTYEQYF
TRBJ2-1 | TRBV4-1 | many | - | TGCGCCAGCAGCCAAGATTTTCAGGGCTCCTACAATGAGCAGTTCTTC | CASSQDFQGSYNEQFF
TRBJ2-7 | TRBV4-3 | - | - | TGCGCCAGCAGCCCCCTGGCTACGGGACTGGACTACGAGCAGTACTTC | CASSPLATGLDYEQYF
TRBJ2-2 | TRBV30 | once | TRBD1 | TGTGCCTGGGACAGGGCGGACGGGGAGCTGTTTTTT | CAWDRADGELFF
TRBJ2-5 | TRBV5-1 | - | TRBD1 | TGCGCCAGCAGCTCGGGACAGGACAAGAGAACCCAGTACTTC | CASSSGQDKRTQYF
TRBJ1-4 | TRBV28 | - | - | TGTGCCAGCAGTTTGTTCAGTGGGGGTGAAAAACTGTTTTTT | CASSLFSGGEKLFF
TRBJ2-4 | TRBV12-3/TRBV12-4 | many | - | TGTGCCAGCAGCCAAGTTCGAGGGCAGACTCTCGGAAACATTCAGTACTTC | CASSQVRGQTLGNIQYF
TRBJ1-1 | TRBV5-8 | - | TRBD1 | TGTGCCAGCAGCTTGTACCGGGACAGGAACACTGAAGCTTTCTTT | CASSLYRDRNTEAFF
TRBJ2-1 | TRBV5-5 | many | - | TGTGCCAGCAGCTTGGTGCTAGCGGAGCAGTTCTTC | CASSLVLAEQFF
TRBJ2-1 | TRBV9 | few | - | TGTGCCAGCAGCGTAGCTGAGGGTGGTGAGCAGTTCTTC | CASSVAEGGEQFF
TRBJ2-1 | TRBV19 | - | - | TGTGCCAGTCAACTTCAGGGGTGGAATGAGCAGTTCTTC | CASQLQGWNEQFF
TRBJ1-6 | TRBV15 | - | - | TGTGCCACCAGCAGAGATCCCCAGGGCTCTAGATCACCCCTCCACTTT | CATSRDPQGSRSPLHF
TRBJ2-6 | TRBV5-1 | many | - | TGCGCCAGCAGACCTGACGGCTCTGGGGCCAACGTCCTGACTTTC | CASRPDGSGANVLTF
TRBJ2-5 | TRBV7-6 | few | - | TGTGCCAGCAGCTTAGTAAGGGGGAGACAAGAGACCCAGTACTTC | CASSLVRGRQETQYF
TRBJ2-1 | TRBV12-5 | - | TRBD1 | TGTGCTAGTGGCCCGGGGACAGGGACGGAATGGCAGTTCTTC | CASGPGTGTEWQFF
TRBJ1-2 | TRBV4-3 | - | TRBD1 | TGCGCCAGCAGCCAGACAGGGGTTAACGGCTACACCTTC | CASSQTGVNGYTF
TRBJ2-3 | TRBV28 | many | TRBD1 | TGTGCCAGCAGTAGGGGACAGGTTAGCACAGATACGCAGTATTTT | CASSRGQVSTDTQYF
TRBJ2-3 | TRBV12-3/TRBV12-4 | - | TRBD2 | TGTGCCAGCAGTACACCTAGCGGACACCTTAGCACAGATACGCAGTATTTT | CASSTPSGHLSTDTQYF
TRBJ2-1 | TRBV12-3/TRBV12-4 | few | TRBD2 | TGTGCCAGCAATCCTTTAGCGGGGGACAATGAGCAGTTCTTC | CASNPLAGDNEQFF